Listed below are T cell receptor beta chains from one sample, sequenced in a study of cytomegalovirus exposure and HLA in healthy donors. The data were produced by immunoSEQ multiplex PCR, yet TCRdb's version contains in-frame clones alone and is incomplete. The table includes about 110,000 clones, 73% detected once. Material for sequencing was PBMCs. The receptors were gathered from a man aged 35-49 years in good health and CMV-seronegative. The CDR3 runs from the conserved cysteine through the conserved F or W. The D gene is left open where the match is weak. Only some rows state a clone size, as once, few, many or a class for expanded clones.

CDR3 length: 14
clone size: -
V gene: TRBV27
J gene: TRBJ2-3
D gene: -
CDR3 protein: CASSPRTPTDTQYF
CDR3 DNA: TGTGCCAGCAGTCCGAGGACTCCCACAGATACGCAGTATTTT

CDR3 length: 14
clone size: -
V gene: TRBV6-1
J gene: TRBJ2-7
D gene: -
CDR3 protein: CASSGRGSSYEQYF
CDR3 DNA: TGTGCCAGCAGTGGGCGAGGGAGCTCCTACGAGCAGTACTTC

CDR3 length: 13
clone size: -
V gene: TRBV7-2
J gene: TRBJ1-3
D gene: TRBD1
CDR3 protein: CASSSPLSGTVYF
CDR3 DNA: TGTGCCAGCAGCTCACCCCTATCCGGGACAGTATATTTT

CDR3 length: 15
clone size: -
V gene: TRBV5-6
J gene: TRBJ2-5
D gene: TRBD1
CDR3 protein: CASTAGTGGVGTQYF
CDR3 DNA: TGTGCCAGCACTGCCGGGACAGGGGGCGTGGGGACCCAGTACTTC

CDR3 length: 14
clone size: -
V gene: TRBV4-2
J gene: TRBJ1-4
D gene: -
CDR3 protein: CASTVTVANEKLFF
CDR3 DNA: TGTGCCAGCACCGTGACAGTTGCTAATGAAAAACTGTTTTTT

CDR3 length: 15
clone size: few
V gene: TRBV9
J gene: TRBJ2-7
D gene: TRBD2
CDR3 protein: CASSPYSGGMYEQYF
CDR3 DNA: TGTGCCAGCAGCCCCTATAGCGGGGGGATGTACGAGCAGTACTTC

CDR3 length: 18
clone size: -
V gene: TRBV7-9
J gene: TRBJ2-2
D gene: -
CDR3 protein: CASSSLSTRTAITGELFF
CDR3 DNA: TGTGCCAGCAGCTCGTTGAGCACGCGTACAGCCATCACCGGGGAGCTGTTTTTT

CDR3 length: 13
clone size: -
V gene: TRBV5-1
J gene: TRBJ2-4
D gene: TRBD1
CDR3 protein: CASSLDRGNIQYF
CDR3 DNA: TGCGCCAGCAGCTTGGACAGGGGAAACATTCAGTACTTC

CDR3 length: 17
clone size: -
V gene: TRBV5-3
J gene: TRBJ2-3
D gene: TRBD1
CDR3 protein: CARSLWGQGSQTDTQYF
CDR3 DNA: TGTGCCAGAAGCTTGTGGGGACAGGGAAGTCAAACAGATACGCAGTATTTT

CDR3 length: 13
clone size: -
V gene: TRBV6-4
J gene: TRBJ1-1
D gene: -
CDR3 protein: CASSLSGNTEAFF
CDR3 DNA: TGTGCCAGCAGTTTGTCCGGGAACACTGAAGCTTTCTTT

CDR3 length: 15
clone size: once
V gene: TRBV4-3
J gene: TRBJ2-2
D gene: TRBD1
CDR3 protein: CASSQGTGATGELFF
CDR3 DNA: TGCGCCAGCAGCCAAGGGACAGGGGCCACCGGGGAGCTGTTTTTT

CDR3 length: 15
clone size: few
V gene: TRBV6-1
J gene: TRBJ1-5
D gene: -
CDR3 protein: CASSAEFYSNQPQHF
CDR3 DNA: TGTGCCAGCAGTGCTGAGTTCTATAGCAATCAGCCCCAGCATTTT

CDR3 length: 14
clone size: -
V gene: TRBV4-3
J gene: TRBJ1-2
D gene: -
CDR3 protein: CASSQDGGNYGYTF
CDR3 DNA: TGCGCCAGCAGCCAAGACGGGGGGAACTATGGCTACACCTTC

CDR3 length: 15
clone size: -
V gene: TRBV11-2
J gene: TRBJ1-4
D gene: -
CDR3 protein: CASSRSGTPNEKLFF
CDR3 DNA: TGTGCCAGCAGCAGAAGCGGGACACCTAATGAAAAACTGTTTTTT

CDR3 length: 17
clone size: -
V gene: TRBV4-1
J gene: TRBJ2-1
D gene: -
CDR3 protein: CASSRPWGHGAGNEQFF
CDR3 DNA: TGCGCCAGCAGCCGACCATGGGGACACGGCGCAGGGAATGAGCAGTTCTTC

CDR3 length: 15
clone size: -
V gene: TRBV19
J gene: TRBJ2-1
D gene: -
CDR3 protein: CASSIDIVQGNEQFF
CDR3 DNA: TGTGCCAGTAGTATCGACATTGTCCAGGGCAATGAGCAGTTCTTC

CDR3 length: 16
clone size: -
V gene: TRBV5-1
J gene: TRBJ2-3
D gene: TRBD2
CDR3 protein: CASSLDLAGVVDTQYF
CDR3 DNA: TGCGCCAGCAGCTTGGATCTAGCGGGGGTTGTTGATACGCAGTATTTT

CDR3 length: 14
clone size: few
V gene: TRBV18
J gene: TRBJ1-2
D gene: TRBD1
CDR3 protein: CASSPPGTGGDYTF
CDR3 DNA: TGTGCCAGCTCACCACCCGGGACAGGGGGAGACTACACCTTC

CDR3 length: 12
clone size: -
V gene: TRBV2
J gene: TRBJ1-4
D gene: -
CDR3 protein: CALGQGNEKLFF
CDR3 DNA: TGTGCCCTGGGGCAGGGGAATGAAAAACTGTTTTTT

CDR3 length: 16
clone size: -
V gene: TRBV10-3
J gene: TRBJ1-1
D gene: -
CDR3 protein: CAISDAGQSPNTEAFF
CDR3 DNA: TGTGCCATCAGTGACGCAGGACAGTCGCCGAACACTGAAGCTTTCTTT

CDR3 length: 17
clone size: -
V gene: TRBV6-1
J gene: TRBJ2-3
D gene: TRBD2
CDR3 protein: CASSERMGLASTDTQYF
CDR3 DNA: TGTGCCAGCAGTGAAAGAATGGGACTAGCGAGCACAGATACGCAGTATTTT

CDR3 length: 15
clone size: -
V gene: TRBV5-4
J gene: TRBJ2-3
D gene: TRBD1
CDR3 protein: CASSPRTGSTDTQYF
CDR3 DNA: TGTGCCAGCAGCCCACGGACAGGCAGCACAGATACGCAGTATTTT

CDR3 length: 15
clone size: -
V gene: TRBV7-2
J gene: TRBJ2-7
D gene: TRBD1
CDR3 protein: CASSVSGTGYYEQYF
CDR3 DNA: TGTGCCAGCAGCGTCTCGGGGACAGGGTACTACGAGCAGTACTTC

CDR3 length: 12
clone size: -
V gene: TRBV5-1
J gene: TRBJ1-2
D gene: TRBD1
CDR3 protein: CASSVDRAGYTF
CDR3 DNA: TGCGCCAGCAGCGTGGACAGGGCCGGCTACACCTTC

CDR3 length: 14
clone size: few
V gene: TRBV4-3
J gene: TRBJ1-4
D gene: -
CDR3 protein: CASSAPGRFAKLFF
CDR3 DNA: TGCGCCAGCAGCGCACCAGGGAGGTTTGCAAAACTGTTTTTT

CDR3 length: 14
clone size: once
V gene: TRBV27
J gene: TRBJ2-1
D gene: -
CDR3 protein: CASSGVDNPNEQFF
CDR3 DNA: TGTGCCAGCAGTGGGGTGGACAACCCTAATGAGCAGTTCTTC

CDR3 length: 14
clone size: -
V gene: TRBV19
J gene: TRBJ2-7
D gene: TRBD1
CDR3 protein: CASSLQGAAYEQYF
CDR3 DNA: TGTGCCAGTAGTTTACAGGGGGCGGCCTACGAGCAGTACTTC

CDR3 length: 15
clone size: -
V gene: TRBV6-1
J gene: TRBJ1-2
D gene: TRBD1
CDR3 protein: CASSKIGGQYYGYTF
CDR3 DNA: TGTGCCAGCTCAAAAATAGGGGGCCAATATTATGGCTACACCTTC

CDR3 length: 15
clone size: -
V gene: TRBV2
J gene: TRBJ2-1
D gene: TRBD2
CDR3 protein: CASNNLAGGDNEQFF
CDR3 DNA: TGTGCCAGCAACAATCTAGCGGGGGGAGACAATGAGCAGTTCTTC

CDR3 length: 16
clone size: many
V gene: TRBV30
J gene: TRBJ1-4
D gene: -
CDR3 protein: CAWSGGTHATNEKLFF
CDR3 DNA: TGTGCCTGGAGTGGGGGGACTCATGCAACTAATGAAAAACTGTTTTTT

CDR3 length: 17
clone size: few
V gene: TRBV9
J gene: TRBJ2-6
D gene: -
CDR3 protein: CASSPIRRVSGANVLTF
CDR3 DNA: TGTGCCAGCAGCCCGATCAGACGGGTCTCTGGGGCCAACGTCCTGACTTTC

CDR3 length: 19
clone size: few
V gene: TRBV15
J gene: TRBJ2-7
D gene: TRBD2
CDR3 protein: CATSRDQAAGALRIYEQYF
CDR3 DNA: TGTGCCACCAGCAGAGATCAGGCAGCGGGGGCACTCCGGATCTACGAGCAGTACTTC

CDR3 length: 17
clone size: once
V gene: TRBV5-4
J gene: TRBJ2-2
D gene: TRBD2
CDR3 protein: CASSFPPSGGAAGELFF
CDR3 DNA: TGTGCCAGCAGCTTTCCCCCGAGCGGGGGGGCCGCCGGGGAGCTGTTTTTT

CDR3 length: 15
clone size: -
V gene: TRBV6-1
J gene: TRBJ1-1
D gene: -
CDR3 protein: CASSEEPRRNTEAFF
CDR3 DNA: TGTGCCAGCAGTGAAGAACCACGCAGGAACACTGAAGCTTTCTTT

CDR3 length: 11
clone size: -
V gene: TRBV6-5
J gene: TRBJ2-5
D gene: TRBD1
CDR3 protein: CASTGGETQYF
CDR3 DNA: TGTGCCAGTACAGGGGGGGAGACCCAGTACTTC

CDR3 length: 16
clone size: -
V gene: TRBV4-2
J gene: TRBJ1-3
D gene: -
CDR3 protein: CASSEDTGNSGNTIYF
CDR3 DNA: TGTGCCAGCAGCGAAGACACAGGGAACTCTGGAAACACCATATATTTT

CDR3 length: 15
clone size: -
V gene: TRBV5-6
J gene: TRBJ2-3
D gene: -
CDR3 protein: CASSQDSISTDTQYF
CDR3 DNA: TGTGCCAGCAGCCAGGACAGTATTAGCACAGATACGCAGTATTTT

CDR3 length: 15
clone size: -
V gene: TRBV27
J gene: TRBJ2-5
D gene: TRBD2
CDR3 protein: CASSSWAGGPGTQYF
CDR3 DNA: TGTGCCAGCAGTAGTTGGGCGGGGGGGCCAGGGACCCAGTACTTC

CDR3 length: 15
clone size: -
V gene: TRBV28
J gene: TRBJ1-2
D gene: -
CDR3 protein: CASSPLDGANYGYTF
CDR3 DNA: TGTGCCAGCAGTCCCCTCGACGGAGCTAACTATGGCTACACCTTC

CDR3 length: 12
clone size: -
V gene: TRBV27
J gene: TRBJ1-6
D gene: -
CDR3 protein: CASSFLNSPLHF
CDR3 DNA: TGTGCCAGCAGTTTCCTAAATTCACCCCTCCACTTT

CDR3 length: 15
clone size: -
V gene: TRBV18
J gene: TRBJ1-4
D gene: -
CDR3 protein: CASSAASGGDEKLFF
CDR3 DNA: TGTGCCAGCTCAGCGGCGTCGGGGGGCGATGAAAAACTGTTTTTT

CDR3 length: 15
clone size: -
V gene: TRBV11-2
J gene: TRBJ1-2
D gene: TRBD1
CDR3 protein: CASSNRDRVTYGYTF
CDR3 DNA: TGTGCCAGCAGCAACCGGGACAGGGTCACCTATGGCTACACCTTC

CDR3 length: 16
clone size: -
V gene: TRBV2
J gene: TRBJ2-1
D gene: TRBD2
CDR3 protein: CASSETAGGPMYEQFF
CDR3 DNA: TGTGCCAGCAGTGAGACCGCGGGGGGGCCAATGTATGAGCAGTTCTTC

CDR3 length: 14
clone size: -
V gene: TRBV19
J gene: TRBJ2-1
D gene: TRBD1
CDR3 protein: CASSDRGTLNEQFF
CDR3 DNA: TGTGCCAGTAGCGACAGGGGAACCCTCAATGAGCAGTTCTTC

CDR3 length: 16
clone size: -
V gene: TRBV7-9
J gene: TRBJ1-3
D gene: -
CDR3 protein: CASTDTLSGTGNTIYF
CDR3 DNA: TGTGCCAGCACCGACACCCTATCTGGTACTGGAAACACCATATATTTT

CDR3 length: 16
clone size: -
V gene: TRBV4-2
J gene: TRBJ2-1
D gene: TRBD2
CDR3 protein: CASSQGLAGESDEQFF
CDR3 DNA: TGTGCCAGCAGCCAAGGTCTAGCGGGGGAATCAGATGAGCAGTTCTTC

CDR3 length: 16
clone size: once
V gene: TRBV10-3
J gene: TRBJ2-1
D gene: -
CDR3 protein: CAISESIGASGREQFF
CDR3 DNA: TGTGCCATCAGTGAGTCGATCGGTGCCAGCGGGCGCGAGCAGTTCTTC

CDR3 length: 12
clone size: -
V gene: TRBV29-1
J gene: TRBJ1-1
D gene: -
CDR3 protein: CSVTVMNTEAFF
CDR3 DNA: TGCAGCGTGACAGTTATGAACACTGAAGCTTTCTTT

CDR3 length: 14
clone size: -
V gene: TRBV19
J gene: TRBJ2-1
D gene: -
CDR3 protein: CASSPQSSGSEQFF
CDR3 DNA: TGTGCCAGTAGTCCCCAGTCCTCAGGGTCTGAGCAGTTCTTC

CDR3 length: 15
clone size: -
V gene: TRBV29-1
J gene: TRBJ1-1
D gene: TRBD1
CDR3 protein: CSVIRDSYMNTEAFF
CDR3 DNA: TGCAGCGTGATCCGGGACAGTTACATGAACACTGAAGCTTTCTTT

CDR3 length: 14
clone size: -
V gene: TRBV2
J gene: TRBJ1-5
D gene: -
CDR3 protein: CASSYGSGSQPQHF
CDR3 DNA: TGTGCCAGCAGTTATGGTTCAGGGTCTCAGCCCCAGCATTTT

CDR3 length: 16
clone size: once
V gene: TRBV30
J gene: TRBJ2-1
D gene: TRBD1
CDR3 protein: CAWTFPRDRGYNEQFF
CDR3 DNA: TGTGCCTGGACCTTCCCCCGGGACAGGGGTTACAATGAGCAGTTCTTC

CDR3 length: 12
clone size: -
V gene: TRBV7-9
J gene: TRBJ1-1
D gene: TRBD1
CDR3 protein: CASSLATGETFF
CDR3 DNA: TGTGCCAGCAGCTTAGCCACAGGGGAAACTTTCTTT